The 20 T cell receptor beta chains given below trace back to one sample, sequenced in a study of T cells in Graves' hyperthyroidism and ophthalmopathy. The investigators amplified TCR beta CDR3 regions from RNA transcripts. The HTBI primer set was used in a first-round RT-PCR of the TCR CDR3. One entry per CDR3 protein results from TCRdb running MiXCR on the multiplex PCR reads. Counted here are 700,000 to 850,000 distinct CDR3 sequences, approximately 40% occurring once; the ten biggest clones make up about a third. Sequencing used blood. These receptors were taken from a woman aged 35 to 49 with Graves' hyperthyroidism.

Many counts were recorded for this clonotype. V is TRBV7-3 and J is TRBJ1-1; unclear D gene. Trimming took off 2 bases at V and 5 bases at J, with 9 bases between the two ends. There are 13 residues in the CDR3. From germline, CDR1 is SGHTA and CDR2 FQGTGA. The CDR3 loop reads CASSLGMGTEAFF. As DNA, the CDR3 is TGTGCCAGCAGCTTAGGGATGGGTACTGAAGCTTTCTTT. Full variable domain (rest looked up from reference TRBV7-3 and TRBJ1-1): GAGVSQTPSNKVTEKGKYVELRCDPISGHTALYWYRQSLGQGPEFLIYFQGTGAADDSGLPNDRFFAVRPEGSVSTLKIQRTERGDSAVYLCASSLGMGTEAFFGQGTRLTVV.

This chain joins TRBV7-6 and TRBJ1-2; TRBD1 matches at 9 bases. V shed 5 bases, J shed 8 bases, and the junction held 9 bases outside the gene matches. CDR3 length: 14 amino acids. CDR1 and CDR2 (germline): SGHVS, FNYEAQ. This CDR3 is CASSPGTGPIGYTF. The CDR3 DNA is TGTGCCAGCAGCCCGGGGACAGGGCCAATCGGCTACACCTTC.

This clonotype was found many times. The chain couples TRBV6-6 to TRBJ1-1; D might be TRBD1 (6 bases). The CDR3 totals 14 residues. CDR1 and CDR2 (germline): MNHNY, SVGAGI (reference sequence). V lost 5 bases to trimming and J lost 1 base, with 11 bases between them. Here the CDR3 reads CASSRTGQNTEAFF. CDR3 bases: TGTGCCAGCAGTCGTACAGGGCAGAACACTGAAGCTTTCTTT.

Comment on this clonotype: It may be a read error: a sequence one base away is much more abundant. This chain connects TRBV12-3 or TRBV12-4 to TRBJ1-1; perhaps TRBD1 as D (5 bases). This CDR3 spans 12 amino acids. In DNA, the CDR3 is TGTGCCAGCACCCCAGGGTACACTGAAGCTCTCTTT. Translation: CASTPGYTEALF.

A remark on this clonotype: An end of the junction differs from the germline gene, which may be a read error. The rearrangement uses TRBV12-3 or TRBV12-4 and TRBJ1-5; D call uncertain. This CDR3 has 14 residues. The CDR3 DNA reads as TGTGCCAGCAGTTTAGGGGATTTCCGTCAGCCCCGGCATTTT. Protein product: CASSLGDFRQPRHF.

This clonotype occurred a few times. The gene calls are TRBV10-3 and TRBJ2-2, with a tentative D call TRBD2 (6 bases). The CDR3 is made up of 11 amino acids. Per the germline V gene, CDR1 is ENHRY and CDR2 is SYGVKD. V dropped 11 bases and J dropped 3 bases, with 7 bases sitting between them. The CDR3 sequence is CAWGDTGELFF. DNA of the CDR3: TGTGCCTGGGGGGACACCGGGGAGCTGTTTTTT.

Written as DNA, the CDR3 is TGTGCCAGCAGAGAACAGGGAAACACCATATATTTT. Residues: CASREQGNTIYF. The chain combines TRBV28 with TRBJ1-3; D gene ambiguous. The V gene lost 6 bases and the J gene lost 4 bases, with 7 bases spanning the gap. The CDR3 covers 12 residues. The germline gives CDR1 MDHEN, CDR2 SYDVKM.

In DNA, the CDR3 is TGTGCCAGCAGCCCACACACATACCCCGGGGAGCTGTTTTTT. Its translation is CASSPHTYPGELFF. The V and J genes are TRBV7-3 and TRBJ2-2; D is unclear. V was shortened by 5 bases and J by 6 bases, with 13 bases between the two germline ends. The CDR3 is made up of 14 amino acids. Germline CDR1 and CDR2: SGHTA and FQGTGA.

This clonotype appeared many times. V gene TRBV24-1 combines with J gene TRBJ1-5; 9 bases map to TRBD1. V gave up 9 bases and J gave up 6 bases; unmatched junction bases: 2. This CDR3 has 12 amino acids. Germline V CDR1 and CDR2: KGHDR, SFDVKD. CDR3: CATGTGTQPQHF. CDR3 DNA sequence: TGTGCCACCGGGACAGGGACTCAGCCCCAGCATTTT.

At least ten counts were recorded for this clonotype. The gene calls are TRBV7-2 and TRBJ1-6, with no clear D. This CDR3 region has 15 residues. CDR1 is SGHTA, CDR2 FQGNSA, per germline. V was cut by 5 bases and J by 7 bases, with 15 bases left in between. CDR3 sequence reads: CASSQPVLINSPLHF. DNA of the CDR3: TGTGCCAGCAGCCAGCCGGTTTTAATAAATTCACCCCTCCACTTT. The full variable domain, in which reference TRBV7-2 and TRBJ1-6 provide the parts outside the CDR3, is GAGVSQSPSNKVTEKGKDVELRCDPISGHTALYWYRQSLGQGLEFLIYFQGNSAPDKSGLPSDRFSAERTGGSVSTLTIQRTQQEDSAVYLCASSQPVLINSPLHFGNGTRLTVT.

To note about this clonotype: A much larger clonotype is one base distant, so this may be a read error. The chain links TRBV9 to TRBJ1-4; D possibly corresponds to TRBD1 (5 bases). The ends were cut back, 4 bases at V and 3 bases at J, with 10 bases in the middle. CDR1 is SGDLS, CDR2 YYNGEE, per germline. The CDR3 is 14 amino acids. The DNA of the CDR3 is TGTGCCAGCAGCCTGAGACAGCCTAATGAAAAACTGTTTTTT. It specifies CASSLRQPNEKLFF.

This clonotype has at least ten counts. The gene calls are TRBV5-1 and TRBJ1-2; D might be TRBD1 (5 bases). Trimming stripped 3 bases from V and 6 bases from J, with 21 bases between. The CDR3 is made up of 16 amino acids. Germline V CDR1 and CDR2: SGHRS, YFSETQ. The CDR3 DNA is TGCGCCAGCAGCTCTGACGGACACGAAGGCGGTGATGGCTACACCTTC. It yields the protein CASSSDGHEGGDGYTF.

This clonotype occurred many times. V gene TRBV10-3 combines with J gene TRBJ2-2, with 9 bases lining up with TRBD2. This CDR3 comprises 16 residues. Germline loops: CDR1 ENHRY, CDR2 SYGVKD. V shed 6 bases, J shed 0 bases, and the junction held 5 bases outside the gene matches. The CDR3 protein is CAISLTSGTNTGELFF. The CDR3 DNA reads TGTGCCATCAGCCTGACTAGCGGCACGAACACCGGGGAGCTGTTTTTT.

The rearrangement joins TRBV9 to TRBJ1-3, with a tentative D call TRBD1 (5 bases). CDR1 SGDLS and CDR2 YYNGEE come from the germline V gene. This CDR3 is built from 16 residues. Trimming took 0 bases from V and 0 from J, leaving 10 bases between them. CDR3 DNA: TGTGCCAGCAGCGTAGGGGGCTATAGCTCTGGAAACACCATATATTTT. Residues: CASSVGGYSSGNTIYF.

In this sample, this clonotype turned up a few times. The V call is TRBV5-6, the J call TRBJ2-7; TRBD2 agrees at 12 bases. Unmatched junction bases numbered 5, after V lost 8 bases and J lost 2 bases. The CDR3 consists of 14 residues. Germline CDR1 reads SGHDT; CDR2 reads YYEEEE. As DNA, the CDR3 is TGTGCCAGTCGAGCTAGCGGGAGGGCCTACGAGCAGTACTTC. It is translated as CASRASGRAYEQYF.

With regard to this clonotype: An end of the junction differs from the germline gene, which may be a read error. V and J are TRBV5-8 and TRBJ2-7; 7 bases are a match to TRBD2. Germline assignment: CDR1 SGHTS and CDR2 YDEGEE. The CDR3 is 14 residues long. CDR3 coding DNA: TGCGCCAGCAGCCAAGAGTGGGAGGGTGGCGAGCAGTACTTC. This codes for CASSQEWEGGEQYF.

This chain joins TRBV19 and TRBJ1-1; D not certain. This CDR3 is built from 17 residues. V was shortened by 2 bases and J by 0 bases, with 16 bases between the two germline ends. CDR1 LNHDA and CDR2 SQIVND come from the germline V gene (reference sequence). The CDR3 loop reads CASSITASRGLNTEAFF. CDR3 in DNA: TGTGCCAGTAGTATAACGGCCTCCCGGGGTCTGAACACTGAAGCTTTCTTT.

The chain is built from TRBV6-2 or TRBV6-3 and TRBJ1-3; 7 bases are a match to TRBD1. The germline CDR1 and CDR2 sequences are MNHEY and SVGEGT. This CDR3 is built from 14 residues. V was clipped by 7 bases and J by 2 bases; unmatched bases: 5. CDR3 sequence reads: CASTPTGAGNTIYF. The CDR3 DNA reads as TGTGCCAGCACCCCTACAGGGGCTGGAAACACCATATATTTT.

This clonotype was seen a few times. The J gene is TRBJ1-2, the V gene TRBV5-1; 9 nucleotides align to TRBD1. This CDR3 has 15 residues. The germline CDR1 and CDR2 sequences are SGHRS and YFSETQ. The V and J ends lost 7 bases and 4 bases, in that order; junction bases with no gene match: 11. CDR3 region: CASDPTGGAAYGYTF. The CDR3 DNA is TGCGCCAGCGACCCCACAGGGGGCGCGGCCTATGGCTACACCTTC. The full variable domain, rest sourced from reference TRBV5-1 and TRBJ1-2, is KAGVTQTPRYLIKTRGQQVTLSCSPISGHRSVSWYQQTPGQGLQFLFEYFSETQRNKGNFPGRFSGRQFSNSRSEMNVSTLELGDSALYLCASDPTGGAAYGYTFGSGTRLTVV.

Of note for this clonotype: A much larger clone differs by one base, so this may be a read error. The chain uses TRBV29-1 and TRBJ2-2; tentative D call: TRBD2 (6 bases). The CDR3 totals 14 residues. CDR1 and CDR2 (germline): SQVTM, ANQGSEA. The CDR3 coding sequence is TGCAGCGTTGAACGGGGATCCCTACCGGGGGAGCTGTCTTTT. Translation: CSVERGSLPGELSF.